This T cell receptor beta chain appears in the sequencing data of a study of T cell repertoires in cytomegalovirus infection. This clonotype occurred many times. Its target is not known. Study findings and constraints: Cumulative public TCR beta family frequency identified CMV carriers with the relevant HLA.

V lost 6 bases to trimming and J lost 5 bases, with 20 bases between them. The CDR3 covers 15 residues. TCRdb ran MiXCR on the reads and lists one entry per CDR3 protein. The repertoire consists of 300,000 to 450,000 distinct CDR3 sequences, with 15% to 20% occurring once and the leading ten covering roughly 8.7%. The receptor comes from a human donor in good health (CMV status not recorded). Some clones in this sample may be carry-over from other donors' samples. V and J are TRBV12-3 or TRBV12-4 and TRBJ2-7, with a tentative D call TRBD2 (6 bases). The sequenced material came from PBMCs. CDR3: CASSNQGLTVNEQYF. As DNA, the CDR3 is TGTGCCAGCAGCAATCAGGGACTGACTGTTAACGAGCAGTACTTC.